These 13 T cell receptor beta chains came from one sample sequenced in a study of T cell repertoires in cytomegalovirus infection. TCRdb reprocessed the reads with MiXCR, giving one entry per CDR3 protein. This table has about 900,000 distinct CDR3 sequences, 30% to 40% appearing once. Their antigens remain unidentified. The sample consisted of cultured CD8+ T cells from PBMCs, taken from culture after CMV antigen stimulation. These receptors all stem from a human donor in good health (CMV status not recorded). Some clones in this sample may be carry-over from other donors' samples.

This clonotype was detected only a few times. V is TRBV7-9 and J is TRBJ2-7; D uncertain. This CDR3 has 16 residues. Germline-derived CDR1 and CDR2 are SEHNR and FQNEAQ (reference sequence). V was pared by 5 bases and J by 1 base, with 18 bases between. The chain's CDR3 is CASSLRFPGQSYEQYF. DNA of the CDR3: TGTGCCAGCAGCCTGAGATTCCCGGGTCAGTCCTACGAGCAGTACTTC.

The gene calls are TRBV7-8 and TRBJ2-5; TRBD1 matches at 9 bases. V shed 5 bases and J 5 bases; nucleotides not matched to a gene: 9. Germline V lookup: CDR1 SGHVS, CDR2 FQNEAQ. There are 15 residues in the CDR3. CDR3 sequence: CASSALTGGDETQYF. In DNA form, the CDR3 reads TGTGCCAGCAGCGCTCTAACAGGGGGCGATGAGACCCAGTACTTC.

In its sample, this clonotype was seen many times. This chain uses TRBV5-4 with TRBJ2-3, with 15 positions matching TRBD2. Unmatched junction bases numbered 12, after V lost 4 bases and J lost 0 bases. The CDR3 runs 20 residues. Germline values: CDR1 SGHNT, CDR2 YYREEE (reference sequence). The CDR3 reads CASSPPGTSGGTTSTDTQYF. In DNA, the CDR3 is TGTGCCAGCAGCCCACCCGGGACTAGCGGGGGGACCACAAGCACAGATACGCAGTATTTT.

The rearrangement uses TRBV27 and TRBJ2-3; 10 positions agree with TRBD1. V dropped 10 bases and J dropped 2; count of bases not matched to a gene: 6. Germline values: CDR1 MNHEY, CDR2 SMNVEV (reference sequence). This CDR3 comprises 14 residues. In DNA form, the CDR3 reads TGTGCCACGGGGGGACAGGGGAACACAGATACGCAGTATTTT. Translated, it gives CATGGQGNTDTQYF.

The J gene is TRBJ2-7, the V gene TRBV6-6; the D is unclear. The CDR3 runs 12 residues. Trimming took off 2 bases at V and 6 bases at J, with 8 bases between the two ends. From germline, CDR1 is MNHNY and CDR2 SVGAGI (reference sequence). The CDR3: CASSYGDGEQYV. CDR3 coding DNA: TGTGCCAGCAGTTACGGGGATGGCGAGCAGTACGTC.

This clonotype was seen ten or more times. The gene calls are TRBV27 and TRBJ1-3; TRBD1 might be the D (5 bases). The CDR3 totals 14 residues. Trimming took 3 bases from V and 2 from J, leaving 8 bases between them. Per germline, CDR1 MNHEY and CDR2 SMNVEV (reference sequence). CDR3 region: CASSFGGTGNTIYF. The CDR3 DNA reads TGTGCCAGCAGTTTCGGGGGGACTGGAAACACCATATATTTT.

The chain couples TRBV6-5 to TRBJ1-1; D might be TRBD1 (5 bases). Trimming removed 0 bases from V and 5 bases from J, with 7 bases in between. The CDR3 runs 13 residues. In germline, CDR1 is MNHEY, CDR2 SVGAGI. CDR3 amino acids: CASSYSTVTEAFF. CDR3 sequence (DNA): TGTGCCAGCAGTTACTCGACAGTAACTGAAGCTTTCTTT.

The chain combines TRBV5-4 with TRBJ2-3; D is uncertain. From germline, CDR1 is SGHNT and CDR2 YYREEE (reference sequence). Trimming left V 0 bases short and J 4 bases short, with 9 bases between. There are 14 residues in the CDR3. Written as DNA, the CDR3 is TGTGCCAGCAGCTTGGCCTATGGCGCAGATACGCAGTATTTT. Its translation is CASSLAYGADTQYF.

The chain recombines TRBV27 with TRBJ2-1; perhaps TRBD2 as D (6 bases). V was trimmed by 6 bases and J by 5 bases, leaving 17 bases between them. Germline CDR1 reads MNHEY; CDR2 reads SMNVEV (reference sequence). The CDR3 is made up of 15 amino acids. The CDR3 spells CASSPLAGSHNEQFF. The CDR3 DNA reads TGTGCCAGCAGCCCCCTCGCGGGATCCCACAATGAGCAGTTCTTC.

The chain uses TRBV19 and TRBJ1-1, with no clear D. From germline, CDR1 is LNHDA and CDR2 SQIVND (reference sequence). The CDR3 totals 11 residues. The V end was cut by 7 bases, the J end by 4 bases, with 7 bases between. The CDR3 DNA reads TGTGCCAGTATCTGGGTCACTGAAGCTTTCTTT. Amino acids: CASIWVTEAFF.

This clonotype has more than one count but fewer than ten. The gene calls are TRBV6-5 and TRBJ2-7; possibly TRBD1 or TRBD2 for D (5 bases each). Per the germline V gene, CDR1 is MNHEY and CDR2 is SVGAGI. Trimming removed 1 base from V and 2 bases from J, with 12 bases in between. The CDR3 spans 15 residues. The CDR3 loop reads CASSYWSGPTYEQYF. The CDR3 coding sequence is TGTGCCAGCAGTTACTGGTCGGGACCTACCTACGAGCAGTACTTC.

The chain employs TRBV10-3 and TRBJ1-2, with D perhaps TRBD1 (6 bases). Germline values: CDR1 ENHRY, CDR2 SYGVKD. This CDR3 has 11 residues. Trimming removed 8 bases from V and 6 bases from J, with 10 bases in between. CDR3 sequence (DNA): TGTGCCATCGGAGGACAGAATGGCTACACCTTC. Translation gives CAIGGQNGYTF.

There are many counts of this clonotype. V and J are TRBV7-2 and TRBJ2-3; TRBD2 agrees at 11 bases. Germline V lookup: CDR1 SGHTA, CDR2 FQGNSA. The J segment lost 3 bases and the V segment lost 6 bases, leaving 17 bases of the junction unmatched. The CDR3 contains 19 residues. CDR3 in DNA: TGTGCCAGCAGTCCTACTCCTAGCGGGGGGTCGAGGTCAACAGATACGCAGTATTTT. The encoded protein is CASSPTPSGGSRSTDTQYF.